This TCR beta chain was retrieved from a study of technical replicates of blood from several donors. TCRdb's copy holds only in-frame clones and misses some; the assay was immunoSEQ multiplex PCR. The sample has 70,000 or so clones, around nine tenths seen once. The germline V gene has CDR1 LGHNA and CDR2 YSLEER. V was clipped by 0 bases and J by 2 bases, with 8 bases between them. This CDR3 is 15 amino acids long. This receptor was obtained from a human donor in good health. Some clones in this sample may be carry-over from other donors' samples. Sequencing was performed on PBMCs. This chain connects TRBV4-3 to TRBJ1-3; TRBD1 might be the D (5 bases). The CDR3 sequence is CASSQDQGAGNTIYF. CDR3 in DNA: TGCGCCAGCAGCCAAGATCAGGGTGCTGGAAACACCATATATTTT.